This T cell receptor (beta chain) is from a study of T-cell memory formation after mild COVID-19. This clonotype has more than one count but fewer than ten. MiXCR, run by TCRdb on the 5' RACE reads, gives a single entry per CDR3 protein. Of under 400,000 distinct CDR3 sequences listed, around 20% are singletons. With 6 bases clipped from V and 8 bases from J, the junction kept 3 bases outside the gene matches. CDR3 length: 12 amino acids. The J gene is TRBJ2-1, the V gene TRBV12-3 or TRBV12-4, with TRBD1 matching 8 bases. The source is an adult woman who had mild COVID-19 (a few samples of this study predate the infection). Cell type and time point are not known. The sequenced sample consisted of PBMCs or a T cell subset sorted from them (not recorded which). CDR3 residues: CASSRTGHEQFF. The CDR3 region has the DNA TGTGCCAGCAGCAGGACAGGGCATGAGCAGTTCTTC.